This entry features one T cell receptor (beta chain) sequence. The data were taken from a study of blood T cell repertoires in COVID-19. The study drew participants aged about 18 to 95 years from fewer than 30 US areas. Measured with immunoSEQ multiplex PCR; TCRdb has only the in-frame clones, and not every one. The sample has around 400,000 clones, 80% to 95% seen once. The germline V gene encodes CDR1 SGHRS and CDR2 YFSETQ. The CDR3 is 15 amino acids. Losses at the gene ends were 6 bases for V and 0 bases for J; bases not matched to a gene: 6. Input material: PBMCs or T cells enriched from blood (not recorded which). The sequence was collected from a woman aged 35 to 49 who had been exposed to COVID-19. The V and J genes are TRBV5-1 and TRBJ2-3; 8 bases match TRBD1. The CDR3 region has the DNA TGCGCCAGCACTAAAAGGACAGGGAGCACAGATACGCAGTATTTT. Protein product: CASTKRTGSTDTQYF.